This T cell receptor (beta chain) is from a study of response to subunit inactivated influenza vaccine. As regards this clonotype: Antigen unknown.

Germline V gene data show CDR1 as SGDLS and CDR2 as YYNGEE. This CDR3 is 15 amino acids long. Trimming at V came to 6 bases and at J to 1 base, leaving 4 bases not matched to a gene. Study-wide points: The study's authors posited that every seasonal influenza vaccination enlists few new T cells.

Via MiXCR, TCRdb re-called the RT-PCR reads, giving one row per CDR3 protein. The table shows more than 700,000 distinct CDR3 sequences, with over 20% occurring only once. The receptor was isolated from a man aged 50-59 years who received an inactivated influenza vaccine. V and J are TRBV9 and TRBJ2-1, with 10 bases matching TRBD1. Sequencing used PBMCs from blood, obtained about 5 days after vaccination. CDR3 region: CASNRQGASYNEQFF. The CDR3 nucleotides are TGTGCCAGCAATCGACAGGGGGCATCCTACAATGAGCAGTTCTTC.